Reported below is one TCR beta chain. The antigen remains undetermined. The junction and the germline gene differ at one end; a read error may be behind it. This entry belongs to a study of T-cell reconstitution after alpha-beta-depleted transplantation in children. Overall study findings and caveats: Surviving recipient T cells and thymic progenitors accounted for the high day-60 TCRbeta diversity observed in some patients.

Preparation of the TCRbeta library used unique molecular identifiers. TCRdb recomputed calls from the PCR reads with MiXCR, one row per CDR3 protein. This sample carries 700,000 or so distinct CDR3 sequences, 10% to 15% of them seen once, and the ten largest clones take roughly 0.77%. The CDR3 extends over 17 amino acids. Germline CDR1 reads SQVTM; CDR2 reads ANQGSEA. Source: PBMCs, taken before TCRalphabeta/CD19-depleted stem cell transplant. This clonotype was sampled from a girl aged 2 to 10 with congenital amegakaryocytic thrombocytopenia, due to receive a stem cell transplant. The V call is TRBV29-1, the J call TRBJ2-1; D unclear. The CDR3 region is CSLEDPTRSLAYNEQFF. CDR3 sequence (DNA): TGCAGCCTTGAAGACCCAACTCGAAGTCTGGCCTACAATGAGCAGTTCTTC.